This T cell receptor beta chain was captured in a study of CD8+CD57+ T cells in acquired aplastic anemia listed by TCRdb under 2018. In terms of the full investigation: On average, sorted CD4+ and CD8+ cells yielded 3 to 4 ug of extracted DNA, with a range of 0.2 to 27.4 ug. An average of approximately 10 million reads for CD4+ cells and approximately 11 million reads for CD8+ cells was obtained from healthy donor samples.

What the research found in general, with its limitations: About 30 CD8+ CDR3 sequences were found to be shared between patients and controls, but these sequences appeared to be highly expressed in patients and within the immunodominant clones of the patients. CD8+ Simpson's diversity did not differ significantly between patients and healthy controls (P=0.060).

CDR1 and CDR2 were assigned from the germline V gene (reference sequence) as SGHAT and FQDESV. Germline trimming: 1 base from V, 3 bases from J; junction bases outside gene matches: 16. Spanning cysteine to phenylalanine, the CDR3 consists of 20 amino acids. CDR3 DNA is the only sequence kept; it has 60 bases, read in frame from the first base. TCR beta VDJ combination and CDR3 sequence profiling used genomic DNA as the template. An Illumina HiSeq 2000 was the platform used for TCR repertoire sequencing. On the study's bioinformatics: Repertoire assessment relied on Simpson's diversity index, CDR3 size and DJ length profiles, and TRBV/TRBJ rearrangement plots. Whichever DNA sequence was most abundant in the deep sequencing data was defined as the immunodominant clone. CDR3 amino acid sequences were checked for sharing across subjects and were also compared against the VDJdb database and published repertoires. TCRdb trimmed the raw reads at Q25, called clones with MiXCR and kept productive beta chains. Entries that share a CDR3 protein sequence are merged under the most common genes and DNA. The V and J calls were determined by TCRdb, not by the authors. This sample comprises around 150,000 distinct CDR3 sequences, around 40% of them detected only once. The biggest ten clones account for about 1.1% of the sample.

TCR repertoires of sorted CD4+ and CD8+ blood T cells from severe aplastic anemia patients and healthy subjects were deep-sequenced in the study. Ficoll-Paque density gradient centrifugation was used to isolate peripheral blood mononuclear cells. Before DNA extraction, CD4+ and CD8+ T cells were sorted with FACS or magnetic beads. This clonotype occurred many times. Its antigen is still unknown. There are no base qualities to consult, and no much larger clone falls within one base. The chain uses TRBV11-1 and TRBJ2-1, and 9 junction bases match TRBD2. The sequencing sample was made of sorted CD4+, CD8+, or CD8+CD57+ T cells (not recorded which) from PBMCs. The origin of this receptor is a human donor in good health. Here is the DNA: TGTGCCAGCAGCTTAGGTCCCTTTAGCGGGAGCGACTCCCTCTACAATGAGCAGTTCTTC. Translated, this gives CASSLGPFSGSDSLYNEQFF.